The count of the clone carrying this T cell receptor (beta chain) is one. The data derive from a study of blood T cells in healthy people across ages. Germline V gives CDR1 SNHLY, CDR2 FYNNEI. The CDR3 covers 14 residues. V shed 1 base and J shed 3 bases, with 6 bases lying between them. A second PCR of about 7 to 12 cycles used a sample-barcoded 5' primer and a J-beta primer mix. TCRdb re-analysed the 5' RACE reads in MiXCR, keeping a single row per CDR3 protein. This table holds approximately 850,000 distinct CDR3 sequences, more than 40% found once. The V and J genes are TRBV2 and TRBJ1-4; no firm D call. The clonotype comes from a man aged 55 to 70 in good health. Sequenced input: blood. The CDR3 nucleotides read TGTGCCAGCAGTGAAGACCGGGCTAATGAAAAACTGTTTTTT. Translating gives CASSEDRANEKLFF.